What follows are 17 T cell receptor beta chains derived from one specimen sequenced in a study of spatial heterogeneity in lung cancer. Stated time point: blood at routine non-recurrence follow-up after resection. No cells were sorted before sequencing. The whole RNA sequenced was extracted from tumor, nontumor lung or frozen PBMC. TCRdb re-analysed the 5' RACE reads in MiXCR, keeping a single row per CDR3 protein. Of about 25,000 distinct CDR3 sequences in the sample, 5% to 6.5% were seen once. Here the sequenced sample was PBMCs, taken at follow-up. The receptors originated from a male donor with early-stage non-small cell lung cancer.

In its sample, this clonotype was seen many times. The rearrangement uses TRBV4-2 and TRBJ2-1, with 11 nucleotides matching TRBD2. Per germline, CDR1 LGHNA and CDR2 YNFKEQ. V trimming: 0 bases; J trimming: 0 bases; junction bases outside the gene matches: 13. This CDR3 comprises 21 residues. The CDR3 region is CASSQDWGLAAIQSSYNEQFF. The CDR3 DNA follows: TGTGCCAGCAGCCAAGATTGGGGACTAGCGGCCATACAGAGCTCCTACAATGAGCAGTTCTTC.

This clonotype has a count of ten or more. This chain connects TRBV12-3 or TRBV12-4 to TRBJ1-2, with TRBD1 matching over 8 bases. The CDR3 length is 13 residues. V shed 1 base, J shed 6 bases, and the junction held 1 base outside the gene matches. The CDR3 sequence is CASSLGTGNGYTF. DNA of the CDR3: TGTGCCAGCAGTTTAGGGACAGGGAATGGCTACACCTTC.

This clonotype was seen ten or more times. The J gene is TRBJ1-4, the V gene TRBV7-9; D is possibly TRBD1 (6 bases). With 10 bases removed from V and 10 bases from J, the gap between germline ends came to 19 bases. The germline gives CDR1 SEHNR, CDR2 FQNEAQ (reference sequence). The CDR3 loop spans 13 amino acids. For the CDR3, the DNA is TGTGCCACAAAGAACAGGGAAGTTGGAAAACTGTTTTTT. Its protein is CATKNREVGKLFF.

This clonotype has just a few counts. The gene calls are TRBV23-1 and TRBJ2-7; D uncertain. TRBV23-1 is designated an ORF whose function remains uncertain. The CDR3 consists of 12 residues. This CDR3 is CASHGCPPLAHV. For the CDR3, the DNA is TGCGCCAGCCACGGTTGCCCCCCGCTGGCCCACGTC.

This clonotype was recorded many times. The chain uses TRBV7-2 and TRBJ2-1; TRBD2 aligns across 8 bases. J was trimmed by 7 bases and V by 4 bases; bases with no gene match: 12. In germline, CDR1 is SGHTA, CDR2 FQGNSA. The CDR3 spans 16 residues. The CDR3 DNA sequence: TGTGCCAGCAGCTCAGATCAACTAGCGGTGGGGAATGAGCAGTTCTTC. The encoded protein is CASSSDQLAVGNEQFF.

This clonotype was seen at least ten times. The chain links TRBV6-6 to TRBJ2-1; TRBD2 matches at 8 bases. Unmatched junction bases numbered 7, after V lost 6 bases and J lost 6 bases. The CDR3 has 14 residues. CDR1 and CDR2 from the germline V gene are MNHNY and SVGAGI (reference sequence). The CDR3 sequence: CASSPGTSVNEQFF. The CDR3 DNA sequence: TGTGCCAGCAGCCCCGGGACTAGTGTCAATGAGCAGTTCTTC.

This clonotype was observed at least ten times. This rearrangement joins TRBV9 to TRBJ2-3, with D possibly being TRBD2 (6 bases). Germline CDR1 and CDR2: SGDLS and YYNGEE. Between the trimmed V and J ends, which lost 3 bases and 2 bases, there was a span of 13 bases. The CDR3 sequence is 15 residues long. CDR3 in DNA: TGTGCCAGCAGCGCCCGACTAGAAAACACAGATACGCAGTATTTT. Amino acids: CASSARLENTDTQYF. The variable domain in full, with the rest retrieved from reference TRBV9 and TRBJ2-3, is DSGVTQTPKHLITATGQRVTLRCSPRSGDLSVYWYQQSLDQGLQFLIQYYNGEERAKGNILERFSAQQFPDLHSELNLSSLELGDSALYFCASSARLENTDTQYFGPGTRLTVL.

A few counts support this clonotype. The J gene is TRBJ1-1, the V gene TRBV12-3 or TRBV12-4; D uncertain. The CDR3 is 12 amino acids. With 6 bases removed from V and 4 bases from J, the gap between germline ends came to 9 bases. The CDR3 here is CASSLMTTEAFF. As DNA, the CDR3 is TGTGCCAGCAGCTTAATGACCACTGAAGCTTTCTTT.

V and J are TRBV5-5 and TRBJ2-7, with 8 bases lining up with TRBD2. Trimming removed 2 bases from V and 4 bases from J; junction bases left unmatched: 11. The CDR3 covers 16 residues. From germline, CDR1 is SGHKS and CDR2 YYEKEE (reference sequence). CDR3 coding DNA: TGTGCCAGCAGCTTCCTTCAGCGGGAGTCGCCGTACGAGCAGTACGTC. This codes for CASSFLQRESPYEQYV.

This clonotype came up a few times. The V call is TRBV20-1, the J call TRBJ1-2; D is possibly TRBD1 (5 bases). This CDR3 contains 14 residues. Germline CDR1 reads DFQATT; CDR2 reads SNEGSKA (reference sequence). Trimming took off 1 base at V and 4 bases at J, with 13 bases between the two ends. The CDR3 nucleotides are TGCAGTGCTAGAGTTACCGGGGGTAGCTATGGCTACACCTTC. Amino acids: CSARVTGGSYGYTF.

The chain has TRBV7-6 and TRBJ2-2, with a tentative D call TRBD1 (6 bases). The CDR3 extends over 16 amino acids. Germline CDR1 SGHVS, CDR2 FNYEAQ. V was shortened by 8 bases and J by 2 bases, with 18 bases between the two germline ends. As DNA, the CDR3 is TGTGCCAGCGGGCCAGGGGAGAAGCTAAACACCGGGGAGCTGTTTTTT. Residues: CASGPGEKLNTGELFF.

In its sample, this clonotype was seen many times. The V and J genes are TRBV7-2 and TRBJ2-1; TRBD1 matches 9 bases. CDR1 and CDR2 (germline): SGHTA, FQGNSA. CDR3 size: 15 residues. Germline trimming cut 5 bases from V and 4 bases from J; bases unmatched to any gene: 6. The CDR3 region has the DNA TGTGCCAGCAGCAGCCACAGGGGGCCTTACAATGAGCAGTTCTTC. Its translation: CASSSHRGPYNEQFF.

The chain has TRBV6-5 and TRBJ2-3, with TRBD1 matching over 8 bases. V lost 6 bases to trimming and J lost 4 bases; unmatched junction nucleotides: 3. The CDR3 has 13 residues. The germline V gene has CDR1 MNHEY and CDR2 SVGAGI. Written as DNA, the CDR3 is TGTGCCAGCAGCCGGACAGGGTCAGATACGCAGTATTTT. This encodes CASSRTGSDTQYF.

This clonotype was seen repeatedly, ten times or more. The CDR3: CSARDLGGQSNQPQHF. The CDR3 DNA reads TGCAGTGCTAGAGATCTGGGGGGACAGTCCAATCAGCCCCAGCATTTT. The rearrangement links TRBV20-1 to TRBJ1-5, with 7 nucleotides matching TRBD1. Per germline, CDR1 DFQATT and CDR2 SNEGSKA (reference sequence). The CDR3 has 16 residues. The V and J ends lost 0 bases and 3 bases, in that order; junction bases with no gene match: 8.

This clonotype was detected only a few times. CDR3 region: CASSLTSGEGETQYF. The DNA of the CDR3 is TGCGCCAGCAGCTTAACCAGCGGAGAGGGAGAGACCCAGTACTTC. The chain recombines TRBV5-1 with TRBJ2-5; possible D gene TRBD2, 5 bases. V lost 2 bases and J 4 bases, leaving 15 bases between the germline ends. CDR1 is SGHRS and CDR2 is YFSETQ in the germline V gene. This CDR3 has 15 residues. Drawing the rest from reference TRBV5-1 and TRBJ2-5, the complete variable domain is KAGVTQTPRYLIKTRGQQVTLSCSPISGHRSVSWYQQTPGQGLQFLFEYFSETQRNKGNFPGRFSGRQFSNSRSEMNVSTLELGDSALYLCASSLTSGEGETQYFGPGTRLLVL.

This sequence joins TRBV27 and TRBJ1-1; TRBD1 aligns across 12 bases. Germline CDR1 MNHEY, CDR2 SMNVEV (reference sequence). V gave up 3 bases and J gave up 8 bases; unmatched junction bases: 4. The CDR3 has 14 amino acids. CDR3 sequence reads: CASSFLGTGGEAFF. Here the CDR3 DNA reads TGTGCCAGCAGTTTCTTGGGGACAGGGGGCGAAGCTTTCTTT.

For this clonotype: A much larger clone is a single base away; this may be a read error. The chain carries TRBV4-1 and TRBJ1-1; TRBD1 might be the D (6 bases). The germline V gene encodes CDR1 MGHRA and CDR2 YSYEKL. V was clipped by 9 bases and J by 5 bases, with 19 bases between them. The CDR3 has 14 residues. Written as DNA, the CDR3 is TGCGCCAGTCGGGGGCCGATGAGGGGGACTGAAGCTTTCTTT. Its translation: CASRGPMRGTEAFF.